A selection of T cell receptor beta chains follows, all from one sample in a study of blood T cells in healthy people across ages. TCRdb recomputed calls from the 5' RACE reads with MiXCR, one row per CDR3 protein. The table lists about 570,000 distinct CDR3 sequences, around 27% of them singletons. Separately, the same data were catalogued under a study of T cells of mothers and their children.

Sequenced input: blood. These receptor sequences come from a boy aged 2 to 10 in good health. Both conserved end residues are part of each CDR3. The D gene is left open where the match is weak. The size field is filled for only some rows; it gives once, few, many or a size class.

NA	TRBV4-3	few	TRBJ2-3	TGCGCCAGCAGCCCAGGGCCCCGCACAGATACGCAGTATTTT	CASSPGPRTDTQYF
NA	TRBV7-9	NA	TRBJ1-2	TGTGCCAGCAGCTTCGCAGGGGCAGACTATGGCTACACCTTC	CASSFAGADYGYTF
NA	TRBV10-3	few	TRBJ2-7	TGTGCCATCAGTGAGTCGTCAGGGAAGACCTACGAGCAGTACTTC	CAISESSGKTYEQYF
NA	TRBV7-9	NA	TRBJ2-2	TGTGCCAGCAGCGAAGGACAGAACACCGGGGAGCTGTTTTTT	CASSEGQNTGELFF
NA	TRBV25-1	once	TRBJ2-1	TGTGCCAGCAGTGAGTACGGGACGGTCAGCTCCTACAATGAGCAGTTCTTC	CASSEYGTVSSYNEQFF
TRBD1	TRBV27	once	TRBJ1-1	TGTGCCAGCAGTTTCGAAGCTGAGACAGGGCCCGCTGAAGCTTTCTTT	CASSFEAETGPAEAFF
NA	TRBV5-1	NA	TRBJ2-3	TGCGCCAGCAGCTTGACCCAGGGAGGAGCTACGCAGTATTTT	CASSLTQGGATQYF
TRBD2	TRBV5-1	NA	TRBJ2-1	TGCGCCAGCAGCCAAAATAGCGGGGGGCAGGACGGTGAGCAGTTCTTC	CASSQNSGGQDGEQFF
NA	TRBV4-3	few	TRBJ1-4	TGCGCCAGCAGCCAAGACGGGTCTGAAAAACTGTTTTTT	CASSQDGSEKLFF
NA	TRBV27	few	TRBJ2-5	TGTGCCAGCAGTTTATCTCGGGGGATCCCGACCCAGTACTTC	CASSLSRGIPTQYF
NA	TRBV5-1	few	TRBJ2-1	TGCGCCAGCAGCCCGGACATGTCGAGCTCCTACAATGAGCAGTTCTTC	CASSPDMSSSYNEQFF
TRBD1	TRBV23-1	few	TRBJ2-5	TGCGCCAGCAGTCAAAATTGGACAGGGATGGGGGAGACCCAGTACTTC	CASSQNWTGMGETQYF
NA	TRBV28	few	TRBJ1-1	TGTGCCAGCAGTTTAGAGGGCGGTACTACTGAAGCTTTCTTT	CASSLEGGTTEAFF
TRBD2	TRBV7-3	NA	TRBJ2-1	TGTGCCAGCAGCCCTAGCGGGGGGGCCGATGAGCAGTTCTTC	CASSPSGGADEQFF
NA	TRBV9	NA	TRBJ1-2	TGTGCCAGCAGCGCAAACAGGGAAGGGTATGGCTACACCTTC	CASSANREGYGYTF
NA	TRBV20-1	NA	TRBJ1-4	TGCAGTGGCCCAGATGCAACTAATGAAAAACTGTTTTTT	CSGPDATNEKLFF
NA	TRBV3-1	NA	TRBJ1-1	TGTGCCAGCAGCCTCGGCCCCACAAGGAACACTGAAGCTTTCTTT	CASSLGPTRNTEAFF
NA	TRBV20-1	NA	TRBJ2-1	TGCAGTGCCGAAACATCGCGCAGCTCCTACAATGATCAGTTCTTC	CSAETSRSSYNDQFF
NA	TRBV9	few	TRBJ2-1	TGTGCCAGCAGCGTAGCTCGGGCCCCTCCGCGCCATGAGCAGTTCTTC	CASSVARAPPRHEQFF
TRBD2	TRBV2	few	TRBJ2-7	TGTGCCAGCAGGGACACGGGGGGGCAGTACTTC	CASRDTGGQYF